This T cell receptor beta chain was documented in a study of cytotoxic CD8 clonotypes in ibrutinib-treated CLL. At the level of the study: Among patients, roughly 25 responded partially and 2 completely; about 14 then stayed remitted and roughly 12 progressed after median 68 months. Treatment had run for a median roughly 13 months, range 6 to 36, when response samples were taken.

General study results and limits: Circulating CD8+ T-cell counts were tracked by baseline clonality, which exceeded that of age-matched healthy donors. Clonality showed a rise at ibrutinib response that reversed toward baseline at progression.

On this clone itself: Antigen: not known.

Only in-frame clones appear in the TCRdb table, and some are missing; sequencing was by immunoSEQ multiplex PCR. The sample lists roughly 250,000 clones; about three quarters were seen once. V lost 4 bases to trimming and J lost 9 bases; unmatched junction nucleotides: 8. The germline V gene encodes CDR1 SGHNT and CDR2 YYREEE (reference sequence). The length of the CDR3 is 15 residues. This chain uses TRBV5-4 with TRBJ2-1, with 12 bases identical to TRBD2. The source material was PBMCs, sampled after 24 months of ibrutinib treatment. This TCR was recovered from a human donor with chronic lymphocytic leukemia. The DNA for the CDR3 is TGTGCCAGCAGCACCGGACTAGCGGGGAGGGGTGAGCAGTTCTTC. Translated: CASSTGLAGRGEQFF.